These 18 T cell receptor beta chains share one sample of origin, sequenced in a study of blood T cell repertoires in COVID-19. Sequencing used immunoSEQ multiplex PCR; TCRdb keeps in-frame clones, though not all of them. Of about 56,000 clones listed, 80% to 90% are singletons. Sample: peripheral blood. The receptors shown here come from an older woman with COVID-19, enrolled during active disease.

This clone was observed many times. CDR3 bases: TGTGCCAGCAGCTTAGTAACGGATGGCTACACCTTC. Translation gives CASSLVTDGYTF. The V and J genes are TRBV7-9 and TRBJ1-2, with no clear D. Trimming pared 1 base from V and 6 bases from J, leaving 6 bases between. The V gene's germline CDR1 is SEHNR and CDR2 FQNEAQ (reference sequence). There are 12 residues in the CDR3.

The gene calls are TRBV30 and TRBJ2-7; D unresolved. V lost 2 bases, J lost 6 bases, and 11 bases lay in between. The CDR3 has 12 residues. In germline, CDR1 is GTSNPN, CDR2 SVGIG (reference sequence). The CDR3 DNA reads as TGTGCCTGGAGTAAGAACACCTTCGAGCAGTACTTC. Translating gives CAWSKNTFEQYF. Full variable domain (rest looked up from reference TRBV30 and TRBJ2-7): SQTIHQWPATLVQPVGSPLSLECTVEGTSNPNLYWYRQAAGRGLQLLFYSVGIGQISSEVPQNLSASRPQDRQFILSSKKLLLSDSGFYLCAWSKNTFEQYFGPGTRLTVT.

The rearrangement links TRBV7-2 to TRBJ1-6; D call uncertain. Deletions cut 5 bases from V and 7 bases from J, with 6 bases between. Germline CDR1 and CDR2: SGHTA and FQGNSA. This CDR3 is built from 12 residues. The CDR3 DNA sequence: TGTGCCAGCAGCCCGGGGAATTCACCCCTCCACTTT. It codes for CASSPGNSPLHF.

The CDR3 here is CASSFGDQETQYF. The CDR3 coding sequence is TGTGCCAGCAGTTTCGGAGATCAAGAGACCCAGTACTTC. The rearrangement joins TRBV12-3 or TRBV12-4 to TRBJ2-5, with D unclear. CDR3 length: 13 amino acids. With 3 bases removed from V and 2 bases from J, the gap between germline ends came to 7 bases.

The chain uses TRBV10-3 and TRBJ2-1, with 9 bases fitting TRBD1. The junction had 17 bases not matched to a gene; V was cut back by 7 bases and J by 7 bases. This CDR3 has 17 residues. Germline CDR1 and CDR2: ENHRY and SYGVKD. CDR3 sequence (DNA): TGTGCCATCACCGAGACTTCCGGGACAGGGAGCGGGAATGAGCAGTTCTTC. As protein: CAITETSGTGSGNEQFF.

The CDR3 loop is CTLAKNIQYF. The DNA for the CDR3 is TGCACACTAGCCAAAAACATTCAGTACTTC. The rearrangement joins TRBV29-1 to TRBJ2-4; D remains ambiguous. Looked up from germline, CDR1 is SQVTM and CDR2 is ANQGSEA. The CDR3 spans 10 residues.

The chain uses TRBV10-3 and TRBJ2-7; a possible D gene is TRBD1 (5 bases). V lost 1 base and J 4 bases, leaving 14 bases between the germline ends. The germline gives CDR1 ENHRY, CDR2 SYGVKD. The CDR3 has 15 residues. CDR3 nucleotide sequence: TGTGCCATCAGTGAGTTGAACAGGATGGGGTACGAGCAGTACTTC. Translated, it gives CAISELNRMGYEQYF.

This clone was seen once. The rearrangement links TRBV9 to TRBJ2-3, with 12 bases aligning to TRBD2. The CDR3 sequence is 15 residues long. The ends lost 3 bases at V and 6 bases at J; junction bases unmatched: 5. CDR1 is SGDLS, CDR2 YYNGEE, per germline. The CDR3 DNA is TGTGCCAGCAGCGCCCCTAGCGGGGGGGCGGATACGCAGTATTTT. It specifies CASSAPSGGADTQYF.

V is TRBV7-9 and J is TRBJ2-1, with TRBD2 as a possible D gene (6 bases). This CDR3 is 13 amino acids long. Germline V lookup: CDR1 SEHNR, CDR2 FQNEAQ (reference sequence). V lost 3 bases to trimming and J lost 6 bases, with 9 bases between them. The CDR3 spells CASSFLGGNEQFF. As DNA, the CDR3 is TGTGCCAGCAGCTTTCTGGGGGGCAATGAGCAGTTCTTC.

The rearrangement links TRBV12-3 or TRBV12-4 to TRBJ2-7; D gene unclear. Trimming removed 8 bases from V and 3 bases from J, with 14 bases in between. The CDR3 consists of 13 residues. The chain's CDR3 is CASGLGVSYEQYF. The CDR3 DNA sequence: TGTGCCAGCGGGCTTGGCGTCAGCTACGAGCAGTACTTC.

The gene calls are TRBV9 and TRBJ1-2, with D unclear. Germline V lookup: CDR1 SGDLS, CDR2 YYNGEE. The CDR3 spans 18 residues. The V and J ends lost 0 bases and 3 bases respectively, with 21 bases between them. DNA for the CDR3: TGTGCCAGCAGCGTAGACTCGCCTGGGCCGCAGCTCGACTATGGCTACACCTTC. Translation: CASSVDSPGPQLDYGYTF.

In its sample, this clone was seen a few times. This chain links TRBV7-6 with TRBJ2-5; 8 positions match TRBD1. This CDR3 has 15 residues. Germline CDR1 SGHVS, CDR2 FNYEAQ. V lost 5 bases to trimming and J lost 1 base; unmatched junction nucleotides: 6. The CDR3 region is CASSDYQGAQETQYF. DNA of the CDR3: TGTGCCAGCAGCGATTATCAGGGGGCCCAAGAGACCCAGTACTTC.

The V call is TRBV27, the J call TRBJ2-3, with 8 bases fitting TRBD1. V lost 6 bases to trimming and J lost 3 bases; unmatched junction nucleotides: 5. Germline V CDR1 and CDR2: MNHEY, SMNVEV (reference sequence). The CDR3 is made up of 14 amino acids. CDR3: CASSTGQGTDTQYF. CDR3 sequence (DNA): TGTGCCAGCAGCACCGGACAGGGAACAGATACGCAGTATTTT.

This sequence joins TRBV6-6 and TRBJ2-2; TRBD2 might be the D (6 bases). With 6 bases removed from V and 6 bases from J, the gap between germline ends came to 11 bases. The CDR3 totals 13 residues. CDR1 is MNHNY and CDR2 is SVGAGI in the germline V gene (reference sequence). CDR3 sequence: CASSQTSAGELFF. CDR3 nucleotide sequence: TGTGCCAGCAGCCAGACTAGTGCCGGGGAGCTGTTTTTT.

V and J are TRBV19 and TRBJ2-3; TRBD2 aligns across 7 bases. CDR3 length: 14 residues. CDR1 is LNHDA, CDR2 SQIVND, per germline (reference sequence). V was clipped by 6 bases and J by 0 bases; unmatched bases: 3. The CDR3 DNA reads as TGTGCCAGTAGCCGGGAGGTCAGCACAGATACGCAGTATTTT. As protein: CASSREVSTDTQYF. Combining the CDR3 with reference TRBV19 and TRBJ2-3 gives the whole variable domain DGGITQSPKYLFRKEGQNVTLSCEQNLNHDAMYWYRQDPGQGLRLIYYSQIVNDFQKGDIAEGYSVSREKKESFPLTVTSAQKNPTAFYLCASSREVSTDTQYFGPGTRLTVL.

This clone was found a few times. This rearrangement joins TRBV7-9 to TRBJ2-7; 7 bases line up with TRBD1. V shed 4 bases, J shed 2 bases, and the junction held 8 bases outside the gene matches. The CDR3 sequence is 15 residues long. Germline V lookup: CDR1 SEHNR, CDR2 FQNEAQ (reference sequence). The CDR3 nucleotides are TGTGCCAGCAGCTCCCGGACAGGTTCTACCTACGAGCAGTACTTC. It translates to CASSSRTGSTYEQYF.

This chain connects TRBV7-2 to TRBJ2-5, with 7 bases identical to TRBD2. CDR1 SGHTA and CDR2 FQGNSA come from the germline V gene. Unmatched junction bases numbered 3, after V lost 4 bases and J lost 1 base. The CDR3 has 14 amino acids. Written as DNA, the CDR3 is TGTGCCAGCAGCTCCCTAGCGGCCCAAGAGACCCAGTACTTC. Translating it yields CASSSLAAQETQYF.

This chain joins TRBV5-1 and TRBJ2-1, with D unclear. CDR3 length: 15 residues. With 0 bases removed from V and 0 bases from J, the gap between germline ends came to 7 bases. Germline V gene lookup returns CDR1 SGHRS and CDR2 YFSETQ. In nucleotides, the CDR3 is TGCGCCAGCAGCTTGGAGGTAGCCTCCTACAATGAGCAGTTCTTC. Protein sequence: CASSLEVASYNEQFF.